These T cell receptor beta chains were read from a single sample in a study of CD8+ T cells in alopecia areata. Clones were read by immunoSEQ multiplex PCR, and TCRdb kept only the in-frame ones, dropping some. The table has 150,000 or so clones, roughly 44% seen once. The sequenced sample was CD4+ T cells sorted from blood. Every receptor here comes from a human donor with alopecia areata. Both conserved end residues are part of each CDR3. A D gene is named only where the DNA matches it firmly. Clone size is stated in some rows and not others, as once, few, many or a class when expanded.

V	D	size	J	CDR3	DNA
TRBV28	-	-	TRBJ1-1	CASSLGRYNTEAFF	TGTGCCAGCAGTTTAGGCAGGTACAACACTGAAGCTTTCTTT
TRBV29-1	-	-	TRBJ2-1	CSVEVYSYNEQFF	TGCAGCGTTGAGGTGTACAGTTACAATGAGCAGTTCTTC
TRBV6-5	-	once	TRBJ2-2	CASSPVVGELFF	TGTGCCAGCAGCCCCGTAGTCGGGGAGCTGTTTTTT
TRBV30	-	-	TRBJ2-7	CAWGPPGYEQYF	TGTGCCTGGGGGCCACCGGGCTACGAGCAGTACTTC
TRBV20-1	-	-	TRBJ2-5	CSARTETQYF	TGCAGTGCACGGACGGAGACCCAGTACTTC
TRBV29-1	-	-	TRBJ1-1	CSVAQGMNTEASF	TGCAGCGTTGCCCAGGGAATGAACACTGAAGCTTCCTTT
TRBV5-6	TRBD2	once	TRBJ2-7	CASSLGVGGLAGLREQYF	TGTGCCAGCAGCCTTGGGGTTGGGGGACTAGCGGGACTCCGCGAGCAGTACTTC
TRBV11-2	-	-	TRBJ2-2	CASSLDPTGELFF	TGTGCCAGCAGCTTGGATCCCACCGGGGAGCTGTTTTTT
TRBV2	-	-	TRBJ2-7	CASSEPDFEQYF	TGTGCCAGCAGTGAACCAGATTTCGAGCAGTACTTC
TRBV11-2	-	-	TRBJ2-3	CASSLDETGSTDTQYF	TGTGCCAGCAGCTTAGATGAGACAGGAAGCACAGATACGCAGTATTTT
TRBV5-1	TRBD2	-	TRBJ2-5	CASSLARSSGKETQYF	TGCGCCAGCAGCTTGGCACGCTCTAGCGGGAAAGAGACCCAGTACTTC
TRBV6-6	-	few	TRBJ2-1	CASSSQVNEQFF	TGTGCCAGCAGTTCCCAGGTCAATGAGCAGTTCTTC
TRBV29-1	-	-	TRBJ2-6	CSVVGSSGANVLTF	TGCAGCGTCGTGGGCAGCTCTGGGGCCAACGTCCTGACTTTC
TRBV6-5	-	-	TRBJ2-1	CASGLAKWNEQFF	TGTGCCAGCGGTCTAGCGAAATGGAATGAGCAGTTCTTC
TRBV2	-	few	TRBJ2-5	CASNLVETQYF	TGTGCCAGCAACCTCGTGGAGACCCAGTACTTC
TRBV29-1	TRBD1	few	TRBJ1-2	CSVVLQGDYGYTF	TGCAGCGTTGTTCTACAGGGGGACTATGGCTACACCTTC
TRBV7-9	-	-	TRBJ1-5	CASSGQEDQPQHF	TGTGCCAGCAGCGGGCAGGAGGATCAGCCCCAGCATTTT
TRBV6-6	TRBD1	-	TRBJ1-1	CASSYPGQGYIEAFF	TGTGCCAGCAGTTATCCCGGACAGGGCTATATTGAAGCTTTCTTT